These T cell receptor beta chains were read from a single sample in a study of a mutant IDH1 vaccine in newly diagnosed glioma. The antigens for these receptors are not known. Clones were sequenced by immunoSEQ multiplex PCR, and TCRdb holds only the in-frame ones, with some missing. The sample lists 82,000 or so clones, 65% to 90% occurring once. The source material was PBMCs, sampled from a glioma patient whose treatment included an IDH1 peptide vaccine. The receptors originated from a man aged 25-40 years with glioma. Some clones in this sample may be carry-over from other donors' samples. The CDR3 runs from the conserved cysteine through the conserved F or W. D genes are given only for firm matches. Clone size appears in some rows only: once, few, many, or a class for an expanded clone.

-	-	TRBJ2-1	TRBV5-4	CASSFVEGFNEQFF	TGTGCCAGCAGCTTCGTAGAAGGATTCAATGAGCAGTTCTTC
-	once	TRBJ2-4	TRBV27	CASSIHGEQGNIQYF	TGTGCCAGCAGTATCCACGGGGAACAAGGGAACATTCAGTACTTC
-	-	TRBJ2-1	TRBV19	CASSLQGHGHEQFF	TGTGCCAGTAGTCTCCAGGGGCACGGGCATGAGCAGTTCTTC
-	-	TRBJ2-3	TRBV2	CASSDGRLPRTDTQYF	TGTGCCAGCAGCGATGGGAGACTACCTCGCACAGATACGCAGTATTTT
-	-	TRBJ2-3	TRBV13	CASSLGRTGSPDTQYF	TGTGCCAGCAGCTTAGGCCGGACCGGGAGCCCAGATACGCAGTATTTT
-	-	TRBJ2-1	TRBV28	CASSGYNEQFF	TGTGCCAGCAGTGGATACAATGAGCAGTTCTTC
-	-	TRBJ2-5	TRBV2	CASRASRLETQYF	TGTGCCAGCAGGGCCTCTAGGCTGGAGACCCAGTACTTC
-	-	TRBJ1-2	TRBV9	CASSVVGNGYTF	TGTGCCAGCAGCGTAGTGGGTAATGGCTACACCTTC
TRBD1	-	TRBJ2-7	TRBV28	CASSLKGAQEQYF	TGTGCCAGCAGCCTCAAGGGGGCTCAAGAGCAGTACTTC
-	-	TRBJ2-6	TRBV6-4	CASSEISGANVLTF	TGTGCCAGCAGTGAAATTTCTGGGGCCAACGTCCTGACTTTC
-	few	TRBJ1-6	TRBV7-3	CASSTHGGSPLHF	TGTGCCAGCAGCACCCACGGGGGTTCACCCCTCCACTTT